The 4 T cell receptor beta chains presented below share a single source sample, sequenced in a study of T-cell memory formation after mild COVID-19. TCRdb reanalysed the 5' RACE reads using MiXCR and keeps one entry per CDR3 protein. The sample holds 400,000 or so distinct CDR3 sequences, 15% to 25% seen once. Sequenced sample: PBMCs or a T cell subset sorted from them (not recorded which). The receptors stem from an adult woman who had mild COVID-19 (a few samples of this study predate the infection). Cell type and time point are not known.

The rearrangement uses TRBV5-1 and TRBJ1-2, with a weak D call TRBD1 (6 bases). Trimming stripped 0 bases from V and 4 bases from J, with 10 bases between. CDR1 is SGHRS, CDR2 YFSETQ, per germline. The CDR3 totals 14 residues. This chain's CDR3 is CASSLDGTLYGYTF. CDR3 sequence (DNA): TGCGCCAGCAGCTTGGACGGGACACTCTATGGCTACACCTTC.

The chain couples TRBV9 to TRBJ2-1; D perhaps matches TRBD1 (6 bases). CDR3 length equals 12 residues. The V and J ends lost 2 bases and 10 bases respectively, with 10 bases between them. CDR1 and CDR2 (germline): SGDLS, YYNGEE. CDR3 in DNA: TGTGCCAGCAGCGTCGACGACAGGGAGCAGTTCTTC. It is translated as CASSVDDREQFF.

The chain joins TRBV7-2 to TRBJ1-2; D is unresolved. Germline values: CDR1 SGHTA, CDR2 FQGNSA. This CDR3 comprises 12 residues. The ends were cut back, 3 bases at V and 8 bases at J, with 10 bases in the middle. CDR3 protein: CASSFGVFGYTF. CDR3 nucleotide sequence: TGTGCCAGCAGCTTTGGGGTTTTCGGCTACACCTTC.

This clonotype was observed a few times. V and J are TRBV20-1 and TRBJ2-7, with D possibly TRBD1 on 5 matching bases. This CDR3 is 13 amino acids long. Trimming removed 2 bases at V and 3 bases at J, with 11 bases between. Germline-derived CDR1 and CDR2 are DFQATT and SNEGSKA (reference sequence). CDR3 sequence reads: CSARQGLDYEQYF. CDR3 bases: TGCAGTGCTAGACAGGGATTAGACTACGAGCAGTACTTC.